Listed here are 12 T cell receptor beta chains from one sample, sequenced in a study of breast tumors, draining lymph nodes, adjacent tissues. TCRdb re-called the multiplex PCR reads with MiXCR, one entry per CDR3 protein. This repertoire shows 170,000 or so distinct CDR3 sequences, 33% found once; its top ten account for over 3.5%. The lymph nodes were axillary draining lymph nodes from breast cancer patients. Sequencing was performed on axillary lymph node tissue. The receptor source for this set is a female donor with breast cancer. Some clones in this sample may be carry-over from other donors' samples.

This clonotype was seen repeatedly, ten times or more. The V and J genes are TRBV11-3 and TRBJ2-7; D might be TRBD1 (6 bases). Germline V CDR1 and CDR2: SGHNT, YENEEA. V was shortened by 2 bases and J by 2 bases, with 13 bases between the two germline ends. This CDR3 spans 15 amino acids. The DNA for the CDR3 is TGTGCCAGCAGCTTACGTAGACAGGCAGCCTACGAGCAGTACTTC. Amino acids: CASSLRRQAAYEQYF.

This clonotype was seen many times. The J gene is TRBJ1-2, the V gene TRBV5-1; perhaps TRBD1 as D (6 bases). Germline CDR1 and CDR2: SGHRS and YFSETQ. This CDR3 comprises 14 residues. V gave up 6 bases and J gave up 7 bases, with 19 bases separating them. CDR3 in amino acids: CASTNREQRTGYTF. The DNA for the CDR3 is TGCGCCAGCACCAACAGGGAACAGCGAACTGGCTACACCTTC.

This clonotype was observed many times. V and J are TRBV4-1 and TRBJ2-1; TRBD2 might be the D (6 bases). The CDR3 covers 16 residues. CDR1 MGHRA and CDR2 YSYEKL come from the germline V gene. Trimming stripped 1 base from V and 6 bases from J, with 16 bases between. The CDR3 sequence: CASSQGSGPIGNEQFF. The CDR3 DNA follows: TGCGCCAGCAGCCAAGGGAGCGGGCCAATAGGCAATGAGCAGTTCTTC.

Comment on this clonotype: One base away lies a much larger clone, so this may be a sequencing read error. The CDR3 does not end in the conserved phenylalanine or tryptophan, so this is likely a read error. The rearrangement uses TRBV7-2 and TRBJ2-1; D gene ambiguous. The CDR3 extends over 14 amino acids. Trimming took off 3 bases at V and 1 base at J, with 7 bases between the two ends. The germline gives CDR1 SGHTA, CDR2 FQGNSA. CDR3 sequence reads: CASSFVGSYNEQFL. DNA of the CDR3: TGTGCCAGCAGCTTTGTCGGATCCTACAATGAGCAGTTCCTC.

This clonotype was detected ten times or more. This chain uses TRBV5-1 with TRBJ1-4; D is ambiguous. V lost 3 bases and J lost 13, with 13 bases in between. CDR1 and CDR2 from the germline V gene are SGHRS and YFSETQ. The CDR3 is 12 residues long. CDR3 nucleotide sequence: TGCGCCAGCAGCTCCCGTGTGGGTCCACTGTTTTTT. Translated: CASSSRVGPLFF.

In the case of this clonotype: This likely comes from a read error, as the CDR3 has no conserved phenylalanine or tryptophan at its end. The limits of the CDR3 on the DNA are not certain, so only TCRdb's listed CDR3 is given. The chain joins TRBV19 to TRBJ1-5. The V gene's germline CDR1 is LNHDA and CDR2 SQIVND (reference sequence). The CDR3 is 12 amino acids long, termini counted. CDR3 in amino acids: CASRAPLGLAGV.

The rearrangement uses TRBV5-6 and TRBJ2-7; D is unclear. The CDR3 sequence is 14 residues long. The V end was cut by 0 bases, the J end by 0 bases, with 7 bases between. Germline CDR1 reads SGHDT; CDR2 reads YYEEEE. The CDR3 DNA reads TGTGCCAGCAGCTTGGAAGTGAACTCCTACGAGCAGTACTTC. Its translation is CASSLEVNSYEQYF.

The CDR3 loop is CASSFPAQGETQYF. CDR3 nucleotide sequence: TGTGCCAGCAGCTTTCCTGCGCAGGGAGAGACCCAGTACTTC. V gene TRBV13 combines with J gene TRBJ2-5; D is possibly TRBD1 (5 bases). Trimming took off 3 bases at V and 4 bases at J, with 12 bases between the two ends. Germline V gene data show CDR1 as PRHDT and CDR2 as FYEKMQ (reference sequence). The CDR3 is 14 amino acids.

This clonotype was counted only a few times. A read error is possible here, since a much larger clone lies one base away. The rearrangement links TRBV20-1 to TRBJ2-7, with D possibly being TRBD2 (5 bases). This CDR3 contains 16 residues. Germline V gene sequence: CDR1 DFQATT, CDR2 SNEGSKA (reference sequence). With 5 bases removed from V and 0 bases from J, the gap between germline ends came to 20 bases. The CDR3 sequence is CSAPLGSSTSSYEQYF. CDR3 coding DNA: TGCAGTGCTCCCCTAGGCTCTAGCACTTCCTCCTACGAGCAGTACTTC.

This clonotype has ten or more counts. The genes are TRBV30 and TRBJ2-7, with TRBD2 matching over 14 bases. CDR1 and CDR2 from the germline V gene are GTSNPN and SVGIG (reference sequence). V gave up 7 bases and J gave up 6 bases; unmatched junction bases: 5. CDR3 size: 13 residues. The DNA of the CDR3 is TGTGCCTCGGGGGGACTAGCGGGAGCCGAGCAGTACTTC. Protein: CASGGLAGAEQYF.

This clonotype has at least ten counts. This chain's CDR3 is CASRRFVGTNQPQHF. CDR3 DNA sequence: TGTGCCAGCAGACGCTTCGTGGGTACCAATCAGCCCCAGCATTTT. The rearrangement joins TRBV6-5 to TRBJ1-5; D call uncertain. Trimming removed 6 bases from V and 3 bases from J, with 15 bases in between. This CDR3 region has 15 residues. Germline-derived CDR1 and CDR2 are MNHEY and SVGAGI.

This clonotype was detected many times. The CDR3 reads CASSLGAGDTDTQYF. The DNA of the CDR3 is TGTGCCAGCAGCTTAGGAGCGGGAGACACAGATACGCAGTATTTT. The chain carries TRBV13 and TRBJ2-3, with 8 bases lining up with TRBD2. This CDR3 spans 15 amino acids. Germline-derived CDR1 and CDR2 are PRHDT and FYEKMQ (reference sequence). V shed 0 bases and J 2 bases; nucleotides not matched to a gene: 1.